These T cell receptor beta chains were read from a single sample in a study of blood T cells in healthy people across ages. TCRdb fed the 5' RACE reads into MiXCR, producing one record per CDR3 protein. In the table there are approximately 900,000 distinct CDR3 sequences, approximately 49% of which are singletons. Sequencing was carried out using blood. The receptors derive from a man aged 30 to 39 in good health. Each CDR3 is given with its conserved first and last residue. Fields, in order: J gene, D gene, clone size, V gene, CDR3 DNA, CDR3 protein. A D gene is named only where the DNA matches it firmly. Clone size appears in some rows only: once, few, many, or a class for an expanded clone.

TRBJ2-5	NA	NA	TRBV12-3/TRBV12-4	TGTGCCAGCAGTCCGCGACTAGAGGAACAGACCCAGTACTTC	CASSPRLEEQTQYF
TRBJ2-3	TRBD2	NA	TRBV7-2	TGTGCCAGCAGCCTATCCGGGACTAGCGTTCTCACAGATACGCAGTATTTT	CASSLSGTSVLTDTQYF
TRBJ1-2	NA	few	TRBV4-2	TGTGCCAGCAGCCTAGAGCTCGGACAGACCTATGGCTACACCTTC	CASSLELGQTYGYTF
TRBJ2-1	NA	NA	TRBV6-1	TGTGCCAGCAGTGAAGAGACACAAGCACCCTACAATGAGCAGTTCTTC	CASSEETQAPYNEQFF
TRBJ1-1	NA	few	TRBV5-1	TGCGCCAGCAGCGCCCCCGGGGACACTGAAGCTTTCTTT	CASSAPGDTEAFF
TRBJ1-1	NA	few	TRBV4-1	TGCGCCAGCAGCCCCCGGGGTACCGAATCTGAAGCTTTCTTT	CASSPRGTESEAFF
TRBJ2-7	NA	few	TRBV5-1	TGCGCCAGCAGGCTGGGGGCAGGATTGAGCTCCTACGAGCAGTACTTC	CASRLGAGLSSYEQYF
TRBJ1-1	NA	NA	TRBV5-1	TGCGCCAGCAGCTTGGAAGGCGGGCAGAACACTGAAGCTTTCTTT	CASSLEGGQNTEAFF
TRBJ1-4	NA	NA	TRBV6-2/TRBV6-3	TGTGCCAGCAGTCCGGACGGGACCCTTAATGAAAAACTGTTTTTT	CASSPDGTLNEKLFF
TRBJ1-2	TRBD1	NA	TRBV20-1	TGCAGTGCTAGGGACAGGGGCTGGGGCTATGGCTACACCTTC	CSARDRGWGYGYTF
TRBJ2-5	NA	NA	TRBV12-3/TRBV12-4	TGTGCCAGCAGGGAAAGGGGGGGAGGAGAGACCCAGTACTTC	CASRERGGGETQYF
TRBJ2-3	NA	NA	TRBV6-2/TRBV6-3	TGTGCCAGCACCAAGGGCACTCAACCGGGCACAGATACGCAGTATTTT	CASTKGTQPGTDTQYF
TRBJ2-1	NA	NA	TRBV18	TGTGCCAGCTCACCGGAGTCGAGCTCCTACAATGAGCAGTTCTTC	CASSPESSSYNEQFF
TRBJ2-5	TRBD1	NA	TRBV3-1	TGTGCCAGCAGCCAGAGGACAGGGGGCGTGGAGACCCAGTACTTC	CASSQRTGGVETQYF
TRBJ2-3	TRBD2	NA	TRBV9	TGTGCCAGCAGCGCCCGGACTAGCGGGGGCACAGATACGCAGTATTTT	CASSARTSGGTDTQYF
TRBJ2-1	NA	NA	TRBV12-3/TRBV12-4	TGTGCCAGCAGTCCGGACAGCGAGCAGTTCTTC	CASSPDSEQFF
TRBJ1-5	TRBD1	few	TRBV5-6	TGTGCCAGCAGCTTGTTTTCTGGACAGGGGGCAAGTCAGCCCCAGCATTTT	CASSLFSGQGASQPQHF
TRBJ2-3	NA	once	TRBV12-3/TRBV12-4	TGTGCCAGCAGCATGCTCAGCACAGAGACGCAGTATTTT	CASSMLSTETQYF
TRBJ1-4	NA	NA	TRBV15	TGTGCCACCAGCAGAGATCAAAGGGAAAAACTGTTTTTT	CATSRDQREKLFF
TRBJ2-7	NA	few	TRBV12-3/TRBV12-4	TGTGCCAGCAGTACTACTATGGACTACTCCTACGAGCAGTACTTC	CASSTTMDYSYEQYF
TRBJ2-1	NA	NA	TRBV7-7	TGTGCTAGCAGCTCGACTGCCTCGGGTGAGCAGTTCTTC	CASSSTASGEQFF
TRBJ1-1	NA	few	TRBV6-1	TGTGCCAGCAGTGAAGCGGGCGAGAACACTGAAGCTTTCTTT	CASSEAGENTEAFF
TRBJ2-7	TRBD2	NA	TRBV4-2	TGTGCCAGCAGCCGAGCTAGCGGGAGTCTTTACGAGCAGTACTTC	CASSRASGSLYEQYF
TRBJ2-5	NA	NA	TRBV3-1	TGTGCCAGCAGCCAAGTTAGGGGGACCCGCCTTCAAGAGACCCAGTACTTC	CASSQVRGTRLQETQYF
TRBJ2-5	NA	NA	TRBV10-3	TGTGCCATCAGTGAGTCGCGAGGGAGCGAAGAGACCCAGTACTTC	CAISESRGSEETQYF
TRBJ2-7	TRBD1	few	TRBV7-2	TGTGCCAGCAGTACGGACAGGGCCGTTTCCTACGAGCAGTACTTC	CASSTDRAVSYEQYF
TRBJ2-7	NA	few	TRBV7-2	TGTGCCAGCAGCTTAGTACAGGGTGGCGATGAGCAGTACTTC	CASSLVQGGDEQYF
TRBJ2-5	NA	few	TRBV2	TGTGCCAGCAGTGAAGAGCTGACCCAGTACTTC	CASSEELTQYF
TRBJ2-7	NA	few	TRBV27	TGTGCCAGCTGGGTACGGGGCTCCTACGAGCAGTACTTC	CASWVRGSYEQYF
TRBJ2-3	NA	NA	TRBV2	TGTGCCAGCAGTGAAGCTGGGGGGGCCCTCCGGGATACGCAGTATTTT	CASSEAGGALRDTQYF
TRBJ2-1	NA	once	TRBV5-6	TGTACCAGCAGCTCCCCTTACACGGAAGGTCTCTACTACAATGAGCAGTTCTTC	CTSSSPYTEGLYYNEQFF
TRBJ2-7	TRBD2	NA	TRBV3-1	TGTGCCAGCAGCTACGAGGGACTAGCCTCATCCTACGAGCAGTACTTC	CASSYEGLASSYEQYF
TRBJ2-7	NA	NA	TRBV7-9	TGTGCCAGCAGCCAAGCCCAATTTAAGAGCTACGAGCAGTACTTC	CASSQAQFKSYEQYF
TRBJ2-7	TRBD2	NA	TRBV20-1	TGCAGTGCTGCTGGGGGGCGGGGGGGCTTTGACGAGCAGTACTTC	CSAAGGRGGFDEQYF
TRBJ2-2	NA	NA	TRBV6-5	TGTGCCAGCATAGTCCACCAAGCCAACACCGGGGAGCTGTTTTTT	CASIVHQANTGELFF
TRBJ1-2	NA	few	TRBV11-2	TGTGCCAGCAGCTCGGAAGCTAACTATGGCTACACCTTC	CASSSEANYGYTF
TRBJ1-2	NA	few	TRBV7-6	TGTGCCAGCAGTCTAGGGTCCGCGAACTATGGCTACACCTTC	CASSLGSANYGYTF
TRBJ2-1	NA	once	TRBV7-2	TGTGCCAGCAGCCAGCCTCTGCCAAGGGAGACCCAGTTCTTC	CASSQPLPRETQFF
TRBJ2-5	TRBD1	NA	TRBV5-1	TGCGCCAGCAGCTTGATGACAGGGGGTCAAGAGACCCAGTACTTC	CASSLMTGGQETQYF
TRBJ1-5	TRBD1	NA	TRBV27	TGTGCCAGCCGCTATACGGGACAGGTGAACAATCAGCCCCAGCATTTT	CASRYTGQVNNQPQHF
TRBJ2-3	TRBD2	NA	TRBV10-3	TGTGCCATCAGTGAGTCCCCCGGACTAGCGGGCTATACGCAGTATTTT	CAISESPGLAGYTQYF
TRBJ1-5	NA	NA	TRBV20-1	TGCAGTGCCCCACGGCCTCAGGGTTCCGGCAATCAGCCCCAGCATTTT	CSAPRPQGSGNQPQHF
TRBJ2-3	NA	NA	TRBV7-6	TGTGCCAGCAGCACCCACCTCGAACCAGATACGCAGTATTTT	CASSTHLEPDTQYF
TRBJ1-5	TRBD1	NA	TRBV7-2	TGTGCCAGCAGACTCCTGACAGGGGGCGCCGGTCAGCCCCAGCATTTT	CASRLLTGGAGQPQHF
TRBJ2-3	TRBD2	few	TRBV7-9	TGTGCCAGCAGCTCCTCTAGCGGGGGGTCTAGCACAGATACGCAGTATTTT	CASSSSSGGSSTDTQYF